The entry that follows covers one T cell receptor beta chain sequence. This specimen belongs to a study of T cells and copy number aberrations in small-cell lung cancer. The data were produced by immunoSEQ multiplex PCR, yet TCRdb's version contains in-frame clones alone and is incomplete. The data contain around 1,200 clones, about 80% of them seen just once; the ten biggest clones take up about 5%. The CDR3 sequence is 17 residues long. The sequence derives from a woman aged 50 to 60 with small cell lung cancer. The specimen was tumor tissue. The chain is built from TRBV21-1 and TRBJ1-1; the table's D call, TRBD1, was not checked against the DNA. TRBV21-1 counts as a pseudogene. The CDR3 DNA sequence: TGTGCCAGCAGCAATTCAGGGGGCGCGAATAAGAACACTGAAGCTTTCTTT. It translates to CASSNSGGANKNTEAFF.